This record concerns one TCR beta chain sequence. Its specific antigen is unknown. This is likely an artifact of a read error, given a far larger clone one base away. The data were obtained in a study of regulatory T cells in long-lasting Graves disease (dated by TCRdb to about 2021). In the study overall: Antithyroid drugs had been taken for less than 3 months by newly diagnosed Graves' disease patients. This study used TCR sequencing and RNA sequencing of peripheral blood to compare persistent Graves' disease patients against newly diagnosed Graves' disease patients. The study took place in China and was registered as a clinical trial. A total of roughly 35 samples were covered by TCR sequencing, comprising approximately 13 persistent and around 20 newly diagnosed Graves' disease patients.

Library preparation employed multiplex PCR. This sample was sequenced with an Illumina HiSeq 4000. iRepertoire HTBI primers and Arm-PCR amplification of CDR3 regions were used to construct TCR beta libraries. Gel purification was performed on PCR products prior to sequencing. In the authors' own workflow: A total of roughly 65 TRBV and some 13 TRBJ segments were identified across samples and were used for gene usage analysis of CDR3 amino acid clonotypes. Filtered high-quality paired reads were merged into contigs using COPE and FqMerger. Contigs were aligned with BLAST to IMGT TRBV, TRBD and TRBJ reference genes, and CDR3 was defined per IMGT. Clonotypes above 0.1% frequency were classified as highly expanded clones. Shannon entropy was used to measure repertoire diversity, and the Gini coefficient was used to measure V-J evenness. A clonotype found in more than one individual was treated as public. In TCRdb, the public reads were trimmed at Q25 with fastp and aligned with MiXCR, with productive beta chains retained. Each entry is one CDR3 protein sequence, shown with its most common DNA and genes. None of the V and J calls come from the authors' own analysis; TCRdb made them. Counted in this sample were a few hundred thousand distinct CDR3 sequences; under 20% of them appeared once. Jointly, the top ten make up 11% to 15% of the sample.

Results and caveats for the whole study, not just this receptor: More public clonotypes were shared among persistent patients (about 2,800) than among newly diagnosed patients (under 1,000). Preferential use of TRBV28, TRBJ1-2 and TRBJ2-5 was observed in persistent disease, whereas TRBV20-1 and TRBJ2-1 were favored in newly diagnosed disease. Peripheral blood alone was examined, since thyroid tissue, which constituted the primary lesion, could not be accessed. Lower TCR Shannon entropy and fewer highly expanded clones were observed in persistent Graves' disease patients than in newly diagnosed patients, which suggested clonal expansion. Only the TCR beta chain was sequenced and analyzed. The authors noted that the small sample size was a limitation that may lower accuracy.

Sequences MNHEY (CDR1) and SVGEGT (CDR2) are obtained from the germline V gene. V lost 5 bases and J lost 11 bases; the stretch between them is 24 bases long. The CDR3 contains 15 residues, cysteine and phenylalanine counted. Only the CDR3 portion is preserved as DNA: 45 bases, with reading frame beginning at the first base. Per the publication, the time point label means: newly diagnosed GD, antithyroid drugs for less than 3 months. RNA was extracted from PBMCs in TRIzol for both TCR sequencing and RNA sequencing. The diagnosis of Graves' disease followed American Thyroid Association guidelines. Recruitment of patients was carried out at an endocrinology department in Xi'an, China. Each patient gave approximately 8.8 milliliters of peripheral blood, collected in an EDTA anticoagulant tube. Ficoll Paque Plus density gradient separation was used to isolate PBMCs, and no additional T cell sorting was done. An Agilent 2100 Bioanalyzer and agarose gel were used to check RNA quality, while a NanoDrop 2000 measured RNA concentration.

Separately, the same data were catalogued under a study of T cells in Graves' hyperthyroidism and ophthalmopathy. As described in the second report: A patient counted as having stable Graves' hyperthyroidism if no progression to ophthalmopathy occurred over 18 months of follow-up. Hyperthyroidism patients were newly diagnosed, with disease duration under 2 months, and aged 18 to 65 years. Patients with uncontrolled infections, other autoimmune diseases, pregnancy or lactation were excluded. Diagnoses relied on clinical symptoms, serum thyroxine and TRAb, thyroid ultrasound and orbital computed tomography. The first round of RT-PCR for the TCR CDR3 was performed with the HTBI primer set and the Qiagen OneStep RT-PCR kit. Most expanded thyroid clonotypes (frequency above 0.001) were also detected in blood, suggesting blood repertoires may reflect thyroid immune responses. In cross-validation, a model built on a 13 V-J signature told ophthalmopathy apart from stable hyperthyroidism with approximately 90% sensitivity and about 81% specificity, and in testing the same model reached 80%/75%. In validation, progression to ophthalmopathy was predicted by the model with around 71% sensitivity and roughly 72% specificity, a median of around 6.5 months before onset. To identify distinguishing TCR V-J signatures, a discovery cohort of about a hundred patients was used, comprising 43 with Graves' ophthalmopathy and some 60 with stable Graves' hyperthyroidism. An independent validation cohort of 18 to 20 hyperthyroidism patients and some 15 patients who later progressed to ophthalmopathy tested prospective prediction of ophthalmopathy. The approximately 98 discovery patients were randomly divided into training and test sets at a 7:3 ratio. The study also compared thyroid tissue and blood T-cell repertoires from more than 5 Graves' hyperthyroidism patients. After sampling, hyperthyroidism patients received methimazole starting at 30 mg daily, and ophthalmopathy patients received high-dose intravenous methylprednisolone. Libraries were constructed in a second round of multiplex PCR, after which size selection and purification were performed. Paired-end sequencing of the libraries was performed with 100 bp reads on an Illumina HiSeq2000. SOAPnuke was used to process the raw data, removing reads that contained adapters or uncalled bases, had a mean Phred below 15, or lacked an exact match to the constant primer or identifier. COPE v1.2.5 was used to merge high-quality paired reads, and clonotypes were defined as unique nucleotide sequences. MiTCR v1.1 was used to align clonotypes to the IMGT TRBV, TRBD and TRBJ reference segments. Analysis was restricted to V-J combinations with a frequency above 0.0001, which covered 99.2% of repertoires. The TCS score was defined as the ratio of F50 (clonal expansion) to E x V (chaos), calculated using BLOSUM62-based TCRdist between CDR3 peptides within each V-J. Welch's t-statistics and random forest reduced 514 V-J features to 10 to 15, which were used in a naive Bayes classifier (R e1071). Sample size was not statistically predetermined, and blinding of investigators to group allocation was not performed. The paper reports TCR Vbeta CDR3 sequencing of some 140 peripheral blood samples: approximately 41 ophthalmopathy, roughly 74 hyperthyroidism and roughly 17 progressor patients.

The TCR sequence derives from a woman under 40 with Graves disease. Donor details come from another sample of the same person, matched by shared clones. Rearrangement joined TRBV6-2 or TRBV6-3 to TRBJ2-5; the D gene is perhaps TRBD2, on 5 matching bases. The sample here was peripheral blood mononuclear cells (PBMCs), taken at new diagnosis, from a patient treated with antithyroid drugs. CDR3 region: CASSEAAGSYNEQYF. The DNA sequence is as follows: TGTGCCAGCAGTGAAGCGGCCGGCTCCTACAATGAGCAGTACTTC.